This entry concerns a single T cell receptor (beta chain). The antigen it recognizes is unknown. Base qualities are missing; no much larger clone stands one base away. The immunoSEQ Assay, a bias-controlled multiplex PCR, was used to amplify TCRbeta CDR3 regions from genomic DNA. The source study handled its data this way. The number of nucleated cells in each sample was estimated by amplification of reference gene primers within the assay. Sequence reads were collapsed and filtered to measure the absolute abundance of every unique TCRbeta CDR3 rearrangement. Productive Simpson clonality was computed per sample as the square root of Simpson's diversity index over productive rearrangements. TCRdb mirrors the immuneACCESS table, restricted to in-frame sequences. Some clones are absent from its copies; in checked studies, under half trace to an unresolved V gene, and the reason for the others is unknown. V, J and clone size were drawn from that table, and D and trimming were deduced from the DNA. The sample table lists about 120,000 clones, 70% to 75% of them with a count of one. Jointly, the top ten make up approximately 5.7% of the sample.

These data belong to a study of blood T cell repertoires in COVID-19 (dated by TCRdb to the early 2020s). In terms of the full investigation: The collaborator samples originated in the United States, Italy and Spain and spanned the acute and convalescent phases of COVID-19. The prospective study material was composed of cDNA or gDNA derived from T cells, B-cell-depleted T cells, or PBMCs. The dataset comprised deeply sampled blood TCRbeta repertoires from subjects exposed to, actively infected with, or recovered from COVID-19. Sample metadata almost always included a de-identified subject ID, COVID-19 status, age in years and sex. Samples were obtained from the ongoing ImmuneRACE study (first 160 participants) and from approximately 1,200 subjects provided by 6 global collaborators. Where available, HLA class I and class II types were obtained from metadata supplied by the sample provider rather than from assay-based typing. The repertoires were released in a freely available public database meant as a resource for research on the immune response to SARS-CoV-2.

Findings and caveats that apply to the study as a whole: The quantity of clinical and demographic metadata differed by source and by participant and was supplied without curation.

The V end loses 3 bases and the J end loses 2 bases, and a stretch of 9 bases separates them. Taken from the germline V gene, the CDR1 and CDR2 loops are KGHSH and LQKENI. The CDR3 covers 14 residues, taking in both the cysteine and the phenylalanine. The only DNA kept is the CDR3, 42 bases in frame from the first base. Collaborating institutions collected whole blood in K2EDTA tubes following their own protocols. For TCRbeta analysis, collaborators shipped samples in one of three forms: frozen whole blood, isolated PBMCs, or DNA extracted from either of those sample types. This TCR derives from a man aged 55 to 70 with acute or convalescent COVID-19. The sequencing input was peripheral blood. This receptor chain uses TRBV18 and TRBJ2-3; the D gene cannot be named for sure. The CDR3: CASSPLRSTDTQYF. Here is the DNA: TGTGCCAGCTCACCGCTCAGGTCCACAGATACGCAGTATTTT.